This T cell receptor beta chain was sequenced during a study of blood T cell repertoires in COVID-19. About the research overall: Sample material is recorded as cDNA or gDNA derived from T cells, B-cell-depleted T cells, or PBMCs.

V lost 1 base and J lost 7, with 11 bases in between. This CDR3 comprises 15 residues. Looked up from germline, CDR1 is SGHVS and CDR2 is FQNEAQ. Profiled with immunoSEQ multiplex PCR; TCRdb holds only in-frame clones, not every one. The sample holds 150,000 or so clones; roughly nine tenths are singletons and the top ten take about 2.4%. The V gene is TRBV7-8, the J gene TRBJ1-6, with D unclear. Sequenced material: peripheral blood. This sequence was found in a woman in her 70s with acute or convalescent COVID-19. DNA of the CDR3: TGTGCCAGCAGCTTAGTCCTTTACGGGAATTCACCCCTCCACTTT. It codes for CASSLVLYGNSPLHF.